What follows is one T cell receptor beta chain and its context. This CDR3 is 13 amino acids long. Losses at the gene ends were 6 bases for V and 1 base for J; bases not matched to a gene: 2. Per germline, CDR1 MNHEY and CDR2 SVGAGI. The data stem from a study of blood T cell repertoires in COVID-19. Whole-study context: The United States, Italy and Spain supplied acute and convalescent COVID-19 samples. The cDNA or gDNA used as material had been derived from T cells, B-cell-depleted T cells, or PBMCs.

Data came from immunoSEQ multiplex PCR; TCRdb stores just in-frame clones and leaves some out. The sample gives around 100,000 clones, around 87% of which show up once; 32% is in the top ten. This rearrangement joins TRBV6-5 to TRBJ1-2, with 7 bases matching TRBD1. This sequence originates from a woman aged 80 or over with acute or convalescent COVID-19. What was sequenced was peripheral blood. The CDR3 reads CASRSGGNYGYTF. The DNA for the CDR3 is TGTGCCAGCAGGTCAGGGGGTAACTATGGCTACACCTTC.